The rows below give T cell receptor beta chains drawn from one sample of a study of T-cell memory formation after mild COVID-19. TCRdb re-called the 5' RACE reads with MiXCR, one entry per CDR3 protein. The top ten hold 20% to 25% of the sample, which has almost 350,000 distinct CDR3 sequences, 20% to 25% seen once. The sample was PBMCs or a T cell subset sorted from them (not recorded which). Source of these receptors: a man younger than 35 who had mild COVID-19 (a few samples of this study predate the infection). Cell type and time point are not known. Both conserved end residues are trimmed from each CDR3. For some rows the clone size is stated as once, few or many, or as a class when expanded; others skip it.

V	size	J	CDR3
TRBV4-3	.	TRBJ1-5	ASSPNPGGNNQPQH
TRBV30	.	TRBJ2-2	AWSRQGGNTGELF
TRBV10-3	.	TRBJ2-5	AIRGQGEAETQY
TRBV12-5	many	TRBJ1-1	ASGFPQIEAF
TRBV2	few	TRBJ2-3	ASSERQHTDTQY
TRBV5-1	many	TRBJ2-5	ASRPGTPRKETQY
TRBV7-2	.	TRBJ2-7	ASSLLRAGEEY
TRBV9	.	TRBJ2-3	ASSVDIQATDTQY
TRBV29-1	few	TRBJ1-4	SVEADRAASEKLF
TRBV12-3/TRBV12-4	.	TRBJ2-3	ASRIAATDTQY
TRBV20-1	.	TRBJ1-4	SASNRGRKGEKLF
TRBV4-3	.	TRBJ2-2	ASSQGQGAGELF
TRBV6-2/TRBV6-3	few	TRBJ2-2	ASSSAGGPDGELF
TRBV6-2/TRBV6-3	.	TRBJ2-1	ASRRGQAYSYNEQF
TRBV20-1	few	TRBJ2-3	SAPVFSSTDTQY
TRBV3-1	.	TRBJ2-7	ASSQDPVYEQY
TRBV20-1	.	TRBJ1-5	SARAGAGNQPQH
TRBV24-1	.	TRBJ2-2	ATSDLHRQDKLF
TRBV5-1	few	TRBJ1-4	ASGSGPGIGEKLF
TRBV4-1	few	TRBJ1-6	ASSQVPTGVVSPLH
TRBV12-3/TRBV12-4	few	TRBJ2-7	ASSLGSGRLLEQY
TRBV20-1	.	TRBJ2-1	SARDASSYNEQF
TRBV6-1	.	TRBJ1-2	ASSELWARGGYT
TRBV12-3/TRBV12-4	few	TRBJ2-1	ASMVLSSLYNEQF
TRBV20-1	few	TRBJ1-6	SARSQGSGSPLH
TRBV7-9	few	TRBJ1-5	ASSLGLNQPQH
TRBV2	once	TRBJ2-7	ASRRTGIPYYEQY
TRBV5-1	.	TRBJ2-1	ASSRTASGGQSSYNEQF
TRBV20-1	.	TRBJ2-2	SASTDQNTGELF
TRBV12-3/TRBV12-4	.	TRBJ2-2	ASSGGTGAYTGELF
TRBV10-3	.	TRBJ2-1	AISPRDRESWEQF
TRBV20-1	.	TRBJ2-4	SAGTAAKNIQY
TRBV13	few	TRBJ2-1	ASSPPGGLSYNEQF
TRBV29-1	.	TRBJ1-2	SVEDMGINYGYT
TRBV6-5	few	TRBJ2-2	ASSPGTGGHTGELF
TRBV15	.	TRBJ2-3	ATSGGGGGTDTQY
TRBV27	.	TRBJ1-5	ASSRDRGEQPQH
TRBV11-2	.	TRBJ1-2	ASSLGLEGYT
TRBV12-3/TRBV12-4	few	TRBJ1-1	ASSYRGSTEAF
TRBV20-1	.	TRBJ1-1	SARVSMNTEAF
TRBV5-1	.	TRBJ1-1	ASSSATTGWNTEAF
TRBV7-9	.	TRBJ1-1	ASSSPGQGPWGLDEAF
TRBV11-2	few	TRBJ2-7	ASSLRDNGPSLNEQY
TRBV11-2	.	TRBJ1-1	ASRLVTLTEAF
TRBV18	.	TRBJ2-1	ASSSALTGVQNEQF
TRBV12-3/TRBV12-4	.	TRBJ1-5	ASSFATNQPQH
TRBV5-1	.	TRBJ2-3	ASSQPGGADTQY
TRBV7-2	.	TRBJ2-1	ASSSFSDEQF
TRBV20-1	.	TRBJ2-1	SARDERRGFTEQF